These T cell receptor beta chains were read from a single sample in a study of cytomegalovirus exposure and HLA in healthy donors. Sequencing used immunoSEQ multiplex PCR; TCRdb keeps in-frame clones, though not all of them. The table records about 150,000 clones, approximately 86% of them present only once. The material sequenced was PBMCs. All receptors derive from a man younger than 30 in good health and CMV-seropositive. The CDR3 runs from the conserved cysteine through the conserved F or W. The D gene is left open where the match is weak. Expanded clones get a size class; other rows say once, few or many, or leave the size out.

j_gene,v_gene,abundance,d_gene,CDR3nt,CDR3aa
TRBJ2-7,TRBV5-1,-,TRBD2,TGCGCCAGCAGCTTGGGACTAGCCACCTACGAGCAGTACTTC,CASSLGLATYEQYF
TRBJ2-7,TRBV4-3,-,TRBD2,TGCGCCAGCAGCCAAGATCAAGATAGCGGGTCCTACGAGCAGTACTTC,CASSQDQDSGSYEQYF
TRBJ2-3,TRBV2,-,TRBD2,TGTGCCAGCAGTGACCAGACTAGCGGGAGAGATACGCAGTATTTT,CASSDQTSGRDTQYF
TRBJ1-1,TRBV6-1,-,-,TGTGCCAGCATGGGTCTTACGGGTTTCGGGAGTGAAGCTTTCTTT,CASMGLTGFGSEAFF
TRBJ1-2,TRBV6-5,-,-,TGTGCCAGCAGTCCTTTCGATGGCTACACCTTC,CASSPFDGYTF
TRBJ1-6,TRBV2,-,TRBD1,TGTGCCAGCAGCTTCCGGGACAGGGGAAATAATTCACCCCTCCACTTT,CASSFRDRGNNSPLHF
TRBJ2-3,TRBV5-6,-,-,TGTGCCAGCAGCTTGGCCGGCGGGAGCACAGATACGCAGTATTTT,CASSLAGGSTDTQYF
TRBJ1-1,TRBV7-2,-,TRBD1,TGTGCCAGCAGCCCTAGGACAGGCTGGACCACTGAAGCTTTCTTT,CASSPRTGWTTEAFF
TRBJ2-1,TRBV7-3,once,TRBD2,TGTGCCAGCAGCTTAATTCTAGCGGACTACAATGAGCAGTTCTTC,CASSLILADYNEQFF
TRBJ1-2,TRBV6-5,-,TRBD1,TGTGCCAGTCGGGGTACAGGGGCTCGGGGCTACACCTTT,CASRGTGARGYTF
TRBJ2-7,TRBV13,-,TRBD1,TGTGCCAGCAGCACCAGGGGGTCAGATTACTACGAGCAGTACTTC,CASSTRGSDYYEQYF
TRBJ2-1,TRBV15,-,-,TGTGCCACCAGCAAGGAGGGGTTCACCTACAATGAGCAGTTCTTC,CATSKEGFTYNEQFF
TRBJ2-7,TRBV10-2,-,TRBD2,TGCGCCAGCAGTGAGTCGAACCTAGCGGGAATCGAATACGAGCAGTACTTC,CASSESNLAGIEYEQYF
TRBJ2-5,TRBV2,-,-,TGTGCCAGCTGGTTAGGAGAACAAGAGACCCAGTACTTC,CASWLGEQETQYF
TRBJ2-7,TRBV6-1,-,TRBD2,TGTGCCAGCAGTGAAGGGCTAGCGGGAGGCTACGAGCAGTACTTC,CASSEGLAGGYEQYF
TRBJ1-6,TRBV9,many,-,TGTGCCAGCAGCGTAGTGGAGACGGACACCTATAATTCACCCCTCCACTTT,CASSVVETDTYNSPLHF
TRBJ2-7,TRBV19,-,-,TGTGCCAGTAGTATAGGGCGGGCGGCCTACGAGCAGTACTTC,CASSIGRAAYEQYF
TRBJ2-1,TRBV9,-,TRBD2,TGTGCCAGCAGCCGAAGACTAGCGGGAGATAATGAGCAGTTCTTC,CASSRRLAGDNEQFF
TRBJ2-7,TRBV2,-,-,TGTGCCAGCAGCCTTGGTCTATACGAGCAGTACTTC,CASSLGLYEQYF
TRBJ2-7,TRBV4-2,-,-,TGTGCCAGCAGCCAAGTGTCCAGGGACAACTCCTACGAGCAGTACTTC,CASSQVSRDNSYEQYF
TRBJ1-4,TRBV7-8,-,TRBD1,TGTGCCAGCAGCTTCCGAGACAGGGATGAAAAACTGTTTTTT,CASSFRDRDEKLFF
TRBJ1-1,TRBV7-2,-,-,TGTGCCAGCAGCCCGGGACATGCTAACACTGAAGCTTTCTTT,CASSPGHANTEAFF
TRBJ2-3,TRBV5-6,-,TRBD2,TGTGCCAGCAGCGGCGGGGGAAACCCAGATACGCAGTATTTT,CASSGGGNPDTQYF
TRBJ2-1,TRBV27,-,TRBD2,TGTGCCAGCACAAGTCTAGCGGGTAACAATGAGCAGTTCTTC,CASTSLAGNNEQFF
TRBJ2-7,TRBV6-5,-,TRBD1,TGTGCCAGCACTCAGGACAGGAGCTCCTACGAGCAGTACTTC,CASTQDRSSYEQYF
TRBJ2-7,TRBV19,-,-,TGTGCCAGTACCCCCACTAACACAGGGTATGTCGAGCAGTACTTC,CASTPTNTGYVEQYF
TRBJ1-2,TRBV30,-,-,TGTGCCTGGAGTGTACGGGCAGGGGCCGCCACCTTC,CAWSVRAGAATF
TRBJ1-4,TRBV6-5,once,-,TGTGCCAGCAGTTACCTCGGGGGGGGAAATGAAAAACTGTTTTTT,CASSYLGGGNEKLFF
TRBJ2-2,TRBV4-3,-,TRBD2,TGCGCCAGCAGCCAAGAGCGAAGAGCTAGCGGGCCTATCATGGGCGGGGAGCTGTTTTTT,CASSQERRASGPIMGGELFF
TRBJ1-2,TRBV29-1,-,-,TGCAGCGTTGCGCGGGTCGGAACTTATGGCTACACCTTC,CSVARVGTYGYTF
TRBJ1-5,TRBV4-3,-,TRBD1,TGCGCCAGCAGCGCTGGACAGGGCGTCAATCAGCCCCAGCATTTT,CASSAGQGVNQPQHF
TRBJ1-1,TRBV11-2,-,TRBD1,TGTGCCAGCAGCCAAGGGGGCAAAGCTTTCTTT,CASSQGGKAFF
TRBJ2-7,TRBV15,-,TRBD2,TGTGCCACCAGCAGAGGGTCGGCTAGCGGAAAGGTCTACGAGCAGTACTTC,CATSRGSASGKVYEQYF
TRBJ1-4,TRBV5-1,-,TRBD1,TGCGCCAGCAGCTTCACCGGGACAGGACACGAAAAACTGTTTTTT,CASSFTGTGHEKLFF
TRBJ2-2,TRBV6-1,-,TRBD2,TGTGCCAGCAGCGCCGCGGGAGCCGGGGAGCTGTTTTTT,CASSAAGAGELFF
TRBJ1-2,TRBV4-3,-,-,TGCGCCAGCAGCCAAGATACTGGCGGGCCTAACTATGGCTACACCTTC,CASSQDTGGPNYGYTF
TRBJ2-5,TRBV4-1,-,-,TGCGCCAGCAGCCAAGACATATCAGGTGAAGAGACCCAGTACTTC,CASSQDISGEETQYF
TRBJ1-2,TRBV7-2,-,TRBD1,TGTGCCAGCAGCCTCTTTCCCGGGACAGGCCTCTATGGCTACACCTTC,CASSLFPGTGLYGYTF
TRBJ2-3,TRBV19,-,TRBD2,TGTGCCAGTAGTCTAGCGGGAGATACGCAGTATTTT,CASSLAGDTQYF
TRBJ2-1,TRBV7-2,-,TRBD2,TGTGCCAGCAGCTCCTCCCTCGGACTAGCCCGCAATGAGCAGTTCTTC,CASSSSLGLARNEQFF